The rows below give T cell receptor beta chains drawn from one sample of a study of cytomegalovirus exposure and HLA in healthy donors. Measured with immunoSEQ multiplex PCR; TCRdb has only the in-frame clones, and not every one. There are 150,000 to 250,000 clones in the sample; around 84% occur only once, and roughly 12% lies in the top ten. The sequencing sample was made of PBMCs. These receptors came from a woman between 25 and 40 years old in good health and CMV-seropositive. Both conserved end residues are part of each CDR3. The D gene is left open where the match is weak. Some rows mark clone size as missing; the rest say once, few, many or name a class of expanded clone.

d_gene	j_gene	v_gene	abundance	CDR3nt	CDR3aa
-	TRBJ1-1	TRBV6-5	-	TGTGCCAGCAGCTCGCATCCCGAGCCCACTGAAGCTTTCTTT	CASSSHPEPTEAFF
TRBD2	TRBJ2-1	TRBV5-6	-	TGTGCCAGCAGCTCACCCTCGGGACTATCCTACAATGAGCAGTTCTTC	CASSSPSGLSYNEQFF
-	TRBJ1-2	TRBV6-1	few	TGTGCCAGCAGTGCAGGTACAGGGAACGCTAACTATGGCTACACCTTC	CASSAGTGNANYGYTF
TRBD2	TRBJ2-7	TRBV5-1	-	TGCGCCAGCAGCTCGACCGGACTAGCACAGACCTACGAGCAGTACTTC	CASSSTGLAQTYEQYF
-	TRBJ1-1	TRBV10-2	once	TGCGCCAGCAGTGAGAACCGGGGTACTGAAGCTTTCTTT	CASSENRGTEAFF
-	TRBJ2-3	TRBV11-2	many	TGTGCCAGCAGCAAGGGGGGGAACACAGATACGCAGTATTTT	CASSKGGNTDTQYF
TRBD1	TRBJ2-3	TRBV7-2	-	TGTGCCAGCAGCCAAGGGACAGGGACGCAGTATTTT	CASSQGTGTQYF
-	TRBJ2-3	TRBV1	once	TGCACCAGCCCCTGGCCGCAGTATTTT	CTSPWPQYF
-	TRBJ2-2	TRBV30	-	TGTGCCTGGAGTGTGGTTCTGGCCAGGGGCGGGGAGCTGTTTTTT	CAWSVVLARGGELFF
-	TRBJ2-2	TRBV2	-	TGTGCCAGCAGTGCAGGGGTTGCGGGGGAGCTGTTTTTT	CASSAGVAGELFF
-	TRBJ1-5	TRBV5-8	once	TGTGCCAGCAGCTTTAGCGGCCTCCAGCATTTT	CASSFSGLQHF
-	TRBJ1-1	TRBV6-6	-	TGTGCCAGCAGTTTAAGGGGCCCCAACACTGAAGCTTTCTTT	CASSLRGPNTEAFF
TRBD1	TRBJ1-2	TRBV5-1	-	TGCGCCAGCAGCTCCTCGGGACAGGGTGTTGATGGCTACACCTTC	CASSSSGQGVDGYTF
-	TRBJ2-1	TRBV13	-	TGTGCCAGCAGCTTTTATACAGACAATGAGCAGTTCTTC	CASSFYTDNEQFF
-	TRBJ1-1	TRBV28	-	TGTGCCAGCATTTACCGCGATGAAGCTTTCTTT	CASIYRDEAFF
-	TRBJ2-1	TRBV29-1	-	TGCAGCGTTGCTCTAGCAATACAGAATGAGCAGTTCTTC	CSVALAIQNEQFF
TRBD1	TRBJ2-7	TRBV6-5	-	TGTGCCAGCAGTTTCAGACTGGACAGGGGTCCCGAGCAGTACTTC	CASSFRLDRGPEQYF
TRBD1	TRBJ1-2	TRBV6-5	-	TGTGCCAGCAGTACCGGGACAGCCTACACCTTC	CASSTGTAYTF
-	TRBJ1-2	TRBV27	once	TGTGCCAGCAGAAAAGGGGCGCTAAGAGAGTACACCTTC	CASRKGALREYTF
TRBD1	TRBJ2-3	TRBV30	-	TGTGCCTGGAGCGGACAGGGCACAGATACGCAGTATTTT	CAWSGQGTDTQYF
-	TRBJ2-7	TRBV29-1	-	TGCAGCGGGGGGGATGACGAGCAGTACTTC	CSGGDDEQYF
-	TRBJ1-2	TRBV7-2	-	TGTGCCAGCAGCGCGACAGCTAACTATGGCTACACCTTC	CASSATANYGYTF
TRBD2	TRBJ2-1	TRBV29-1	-	TGCAGCGTTGGTAACGCGGGACTAGCGGGAGTGAGCTCCTACAATGAGCAGTTCTTC	CSVGNAGLAGVSSYNEQFF
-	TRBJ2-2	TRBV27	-	TGTGCCAGCAGTACACAGGGTTGGGCGAACACCGGGGAGCTGTTTTTT	CASSTQGWANTGELFF
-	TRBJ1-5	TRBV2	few	TGTGCCAGCAGTGAAGCGGGGGGGGCCCTTCAGCCCCAGCATTTT	CASSEAGGALQPQHF
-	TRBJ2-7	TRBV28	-	TGTGCCAGCAGTCCATCCGGGATACTGGTTATCCACGAGCAGTACTTC	CASSPSGILVIHEQYF
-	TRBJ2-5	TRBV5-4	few	TGTGCCAGCAGCTCCCCGGAGGGCCTATCCCCCCAGTACTTC	CASSSPEGLSPQYF
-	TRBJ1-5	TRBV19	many	TGTGCCAGTAGTACACAGGACCACAGGGTAGCTAATCAGCCCCAGCATTTT	CASSTQDHRVANQPQHF
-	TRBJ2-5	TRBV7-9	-	TGTGCCAGCAGCTTTTTGACAAGCGGGTCGTCCCACGAGACCCAGTACTTC	CASSFLTSGSSHETQYF
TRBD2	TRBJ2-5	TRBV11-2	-	TGTGCCAGCAGCTTAGTGGGGACTAGCGGGAGGGGAGAGACCCAGTACTTC	CASSLVGTSGRGETQYF
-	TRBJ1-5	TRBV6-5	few	TGTGCCAGCAGTCCGGGAGCTTATCAGCCCCAGCATTTT	CASSPGAYQPQHF
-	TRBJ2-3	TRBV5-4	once	TGTGCCAGCAGCAAGAACAGGGTTGGGAGCACAGATACGCAGTATTTT	CASSKNRVGSTDTQYF
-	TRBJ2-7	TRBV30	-	TGTGCCTGGAGGAAGACAGGCGAGCAGTACTTC	CAWRKTGEQYF
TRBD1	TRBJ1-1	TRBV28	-	TGTGCCAGCAGTTTAGCCGGGACAGGGGGGTCGACTGAAGCTTTCTTT	CASSLAGTGGSTEAFF
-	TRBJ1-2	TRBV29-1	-	TGCAGCGTTGAAGAAGGAGGGCTTAACTATGGCTACACCTTC	CSVEEGGLNYGYTF
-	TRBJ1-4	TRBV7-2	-	TGTGCCAGCAGCTTAGTAAGGACCCACGGAGGTGAAAAACTGTTTTTT	CASSLVRTHGGEKLFF
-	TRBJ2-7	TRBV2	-	TGTGCCAGCAGTGAAGGGCCCAGCGGCAGTTTGGGTGACGAGCAGTACTTC	CASSEGPSGSLGDEQYF
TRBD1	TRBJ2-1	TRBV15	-	TGTGCCACCAGCGATACGACAGGACAGGGACTCGATGAGCAGTTCTTC	CATSDTTGQGLDEQFF
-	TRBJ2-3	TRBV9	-	TGTGCCAGCAGCACTATCTTTGAGGATACGCAGTATTTT	CASSTIFEDTQYF
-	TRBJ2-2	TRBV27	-	TGTGCCACCCTCCGAACTCCGCGAGCCGGGGAGCTGTTTTTT	CATLRTPRAGELFF
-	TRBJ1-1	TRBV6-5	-	TGTGCCAGCAGGAACGGGGCACAGGGGAACACTGAAGCTTTCTTT	CASRNGAQGNTEAFF
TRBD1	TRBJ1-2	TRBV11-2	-	TGTGCCAGCAGCGATTACAGGGGGCGTTATGGCTACACCTTC	CASSDYRGRYGYTF
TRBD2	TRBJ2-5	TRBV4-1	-	TGCGCCAGCAGCCAACCTCTAGCGGGAGAAGAGACCCAGTACTTC	CASSQPLAGEETQYF
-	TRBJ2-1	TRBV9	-	TGTGCCAGCAGCTCCCGGGCCAGGGGTGGAGGTGAGCAGTTCTTC	CASSSRARGGGEQFF
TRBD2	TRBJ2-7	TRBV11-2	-	TGTGCCAGCAGCCAGGACGGGGGGTCCTACGAGCAGTACTTC	CASSQDGGSYEQYF
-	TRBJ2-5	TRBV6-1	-	TGTGCCAGCACCGCCCAGACAGGAGGAGAGACCCAGTACTTC	CASTAQTGGETQYF
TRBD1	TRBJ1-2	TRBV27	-	TGTGCCAGCAGTCCGACAGGGGGGAGTATTGGCTACACCTTC	CASSPTGGSIGYTF
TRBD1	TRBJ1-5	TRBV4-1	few	TGCGCCAGCAGCCAGACAGGGGGCGATCAGCCCCAGCATTTT	CASSQTGGDQPQHF
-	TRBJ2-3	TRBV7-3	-	TGTGCCAGCAGCTCTAGCACAGATACGCAGTATTTT	CASSSSTDTQYF
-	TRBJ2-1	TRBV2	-	TGTGCCAGCAGCGAACCGGGATACAATGAGCAGTTCTTC	CASSEPGYNEQFF